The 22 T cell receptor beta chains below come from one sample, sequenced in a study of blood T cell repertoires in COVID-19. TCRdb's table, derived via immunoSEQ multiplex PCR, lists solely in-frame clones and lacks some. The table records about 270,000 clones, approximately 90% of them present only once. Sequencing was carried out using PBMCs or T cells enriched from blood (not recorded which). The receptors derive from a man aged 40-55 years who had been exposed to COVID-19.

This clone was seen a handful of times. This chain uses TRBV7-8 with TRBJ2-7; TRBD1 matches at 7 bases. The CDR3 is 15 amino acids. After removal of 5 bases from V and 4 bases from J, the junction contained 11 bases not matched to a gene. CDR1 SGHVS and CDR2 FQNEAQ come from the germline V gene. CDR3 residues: CASSLTRDSPYEQYF. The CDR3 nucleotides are TGTGCCAGCAGCCTAACCCGGGACAGCCCATACGAGCAGTACTTC.

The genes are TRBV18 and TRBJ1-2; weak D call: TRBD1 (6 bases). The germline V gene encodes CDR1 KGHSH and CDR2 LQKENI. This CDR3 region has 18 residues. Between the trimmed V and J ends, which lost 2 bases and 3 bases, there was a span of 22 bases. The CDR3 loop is CASSPVGGALQSYYGYTF. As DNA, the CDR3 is TGTGCCAGCTCACCAGTGGGGGGGGCCCTGCAATCGTACTATGGCTACACCTTC.

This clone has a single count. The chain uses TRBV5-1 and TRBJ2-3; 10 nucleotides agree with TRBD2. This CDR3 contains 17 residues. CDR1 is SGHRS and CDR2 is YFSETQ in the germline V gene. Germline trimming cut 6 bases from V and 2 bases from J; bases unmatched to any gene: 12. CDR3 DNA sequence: TGCGCCAGCACCCCTCCAGCGGGAGGGTCCACCACAGATACGCAGTATTTT. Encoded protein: CASTPPAGGSTTDTQYF.

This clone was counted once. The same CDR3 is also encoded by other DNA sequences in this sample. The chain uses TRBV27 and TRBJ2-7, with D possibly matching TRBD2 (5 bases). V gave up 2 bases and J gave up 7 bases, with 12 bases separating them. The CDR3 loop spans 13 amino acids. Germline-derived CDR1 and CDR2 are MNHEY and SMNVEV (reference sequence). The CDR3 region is CASSLGLAGEQYF. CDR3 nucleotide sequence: TGTGCCAGCAGTTTAGGGCTAGCCGGTGAGCAGTACTTC.

The CDR3 loop reads CASSLRDQPQHF. The CDR3 DNA reads as TGTGCCAGCAGTTTACGGGATCAGCCCCAGCATTTT. The rearrangement joins TRBV2 to TRBJ1-5; D gene unclear. The V gene lost 5 bases and the J gene lost 5 bases, with 7 bases spanning the gap. The CDR3 totals 12 residues. From germline, CDR1 is SNHLY and CDR2 FYNNEI.

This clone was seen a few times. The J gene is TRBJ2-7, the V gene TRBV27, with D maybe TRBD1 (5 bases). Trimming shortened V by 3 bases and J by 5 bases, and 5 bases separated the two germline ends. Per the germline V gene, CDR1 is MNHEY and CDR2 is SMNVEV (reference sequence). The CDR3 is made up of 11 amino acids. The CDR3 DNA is TGTGCCAGCAGTTTGGGGCACGAGCAGTACTTC. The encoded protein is CASSLGHEQYF.

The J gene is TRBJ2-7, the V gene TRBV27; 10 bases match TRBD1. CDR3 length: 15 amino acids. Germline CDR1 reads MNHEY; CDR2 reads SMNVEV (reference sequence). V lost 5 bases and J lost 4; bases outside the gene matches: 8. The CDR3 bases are TGTGCCAGCAGTCCGAGTGACAGGGGGCTATACGAGCAGTACTTC. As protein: CASSPSDRGLYEQYF.

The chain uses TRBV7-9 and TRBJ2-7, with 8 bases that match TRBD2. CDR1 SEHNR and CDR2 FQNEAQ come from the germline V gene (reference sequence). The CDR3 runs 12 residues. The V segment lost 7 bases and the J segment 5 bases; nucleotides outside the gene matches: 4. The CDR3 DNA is TGTGCCAGCACTAGCGGGTTCCACGAGCAGTACTTC. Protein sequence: CASTSGFHEQYF.

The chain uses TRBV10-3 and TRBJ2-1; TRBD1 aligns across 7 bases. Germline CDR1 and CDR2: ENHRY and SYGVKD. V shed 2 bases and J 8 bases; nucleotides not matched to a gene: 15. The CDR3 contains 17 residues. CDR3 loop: CAISEVFIGRGSDEQFF. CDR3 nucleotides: TGTGCCATCAGTGAGGTTTTTATAGGCAGGGGGTCGGATGAGCAGTTCTTC.

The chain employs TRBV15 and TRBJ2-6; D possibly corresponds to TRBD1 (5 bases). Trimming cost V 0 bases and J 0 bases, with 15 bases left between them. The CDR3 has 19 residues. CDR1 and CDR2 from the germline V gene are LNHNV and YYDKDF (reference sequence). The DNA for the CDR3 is TGTGCCACCAGCAGAGATTCGGAGACAGTCCTCTCTGGGGCCAACGTCCTGACTTTC. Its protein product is CATSRDSETVLSGANVLTF.

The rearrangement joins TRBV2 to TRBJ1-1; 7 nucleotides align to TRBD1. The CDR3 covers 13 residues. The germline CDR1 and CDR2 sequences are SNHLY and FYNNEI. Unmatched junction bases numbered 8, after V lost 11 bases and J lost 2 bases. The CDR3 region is CARRRGPNTEAFF. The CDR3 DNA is TGTGCCCGGCGAAGGGGGCCAAACACTGAAGCTTTCTTT.

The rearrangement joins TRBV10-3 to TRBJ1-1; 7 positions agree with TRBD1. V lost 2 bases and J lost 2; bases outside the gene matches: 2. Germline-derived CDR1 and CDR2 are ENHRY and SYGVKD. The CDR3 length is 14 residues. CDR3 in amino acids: CAISERQGNTEAFF. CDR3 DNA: TGTGCCATCAGTGAGAGACAGGGCAACACTGAAGCTTTCTTT.

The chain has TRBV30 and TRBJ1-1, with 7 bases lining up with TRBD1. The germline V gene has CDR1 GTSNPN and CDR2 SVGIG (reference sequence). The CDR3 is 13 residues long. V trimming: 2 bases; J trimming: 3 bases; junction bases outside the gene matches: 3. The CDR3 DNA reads TGTGCCTGGAGTTCTCAGGGGGACACTGAAGCTTTCTTT. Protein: CAWSSQGDTEAFF.

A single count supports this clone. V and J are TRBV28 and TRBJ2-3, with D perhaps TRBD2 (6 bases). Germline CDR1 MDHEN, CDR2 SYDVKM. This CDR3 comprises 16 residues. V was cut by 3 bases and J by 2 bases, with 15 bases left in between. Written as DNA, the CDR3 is TGTGCCAGCAGTTTGGGATCCGGGGGTTTCACAGATACGCAGTATTTT. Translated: CASSLGSGGFTDTQYF. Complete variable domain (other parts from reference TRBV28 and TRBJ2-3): DVKVTQSSRYLVKRTGEKVFLECVQDMDHENMFWYRQDPGLGLRLIYFSYDVKMKEKGDIPEGYSVSREKKERFSLILESASTNQTSMYLCASSLGSGGFTDTQYFGPGTRLTVL.

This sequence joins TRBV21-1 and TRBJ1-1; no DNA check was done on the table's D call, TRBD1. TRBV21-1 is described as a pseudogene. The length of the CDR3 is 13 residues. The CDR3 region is CASTDKALTEAFF. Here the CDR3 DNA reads TGTGCCAGCACTGACAAGGCCCTCACTGAAGCTTTCTTT.

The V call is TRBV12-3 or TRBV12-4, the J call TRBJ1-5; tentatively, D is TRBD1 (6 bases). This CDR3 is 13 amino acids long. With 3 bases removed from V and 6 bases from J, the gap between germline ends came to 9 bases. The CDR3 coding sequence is TGTGCCAGCAGTTTTACAGGGTTTCAGCCCCAGCATTTT. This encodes CASSFTGFQPQHF.

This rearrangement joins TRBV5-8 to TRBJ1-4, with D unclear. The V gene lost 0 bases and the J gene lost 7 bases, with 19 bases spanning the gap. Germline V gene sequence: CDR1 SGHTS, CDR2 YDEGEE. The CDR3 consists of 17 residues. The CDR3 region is CASSLVLGTARSEKLFF. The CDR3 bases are TGTGCCAGCAGCTTGGTATTAGGTACAGCTCGGTCTGAAAAACTGTTTTTT.

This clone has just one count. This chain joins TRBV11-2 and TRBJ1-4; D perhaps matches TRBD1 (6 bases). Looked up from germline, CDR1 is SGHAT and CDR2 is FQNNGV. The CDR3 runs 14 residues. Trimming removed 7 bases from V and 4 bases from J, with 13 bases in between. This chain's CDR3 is CASKTGPGNEKLFF. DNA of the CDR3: TGTGCCAGCAAGACAGGCCCGGGTAATGAAAAACTGTTTTTT.

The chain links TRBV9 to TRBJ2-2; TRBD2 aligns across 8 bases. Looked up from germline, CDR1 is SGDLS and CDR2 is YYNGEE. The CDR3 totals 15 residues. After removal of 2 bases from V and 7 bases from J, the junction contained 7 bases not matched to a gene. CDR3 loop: CASSVKGLDVGELFF. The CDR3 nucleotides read TGTGCCAGCAGCGTTAAGGGACTAGATGTCGGGGAGCTGTTTTTT.

The CDR3, as DNA: TGTGCCAGCAGTGAAGCGGGCAGGGGAAACTATGGCTACACCTTC. It is translated as CASSEAGRGNYGYTF. The chain employs TRBV2 and TRBJ1-2; weak D call: TRBD1 (6 bases). The CDR3 extends over 15 amino acids. The V and J ends lost 0 bases and 2 bases respectively, with 10 bases between them. Per the germline V gene, CDR1 is SNHLY and CDR2 is FYNNEI.

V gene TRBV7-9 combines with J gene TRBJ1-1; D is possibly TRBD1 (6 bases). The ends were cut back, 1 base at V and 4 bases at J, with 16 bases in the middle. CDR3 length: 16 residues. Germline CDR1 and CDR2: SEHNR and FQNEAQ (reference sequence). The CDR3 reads CASSLDSWGPGTEAFF. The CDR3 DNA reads TGTGCCAGCAGCTTAGATAGTTGGGGGCCGGGCACTGAAGCTTTCTTT.

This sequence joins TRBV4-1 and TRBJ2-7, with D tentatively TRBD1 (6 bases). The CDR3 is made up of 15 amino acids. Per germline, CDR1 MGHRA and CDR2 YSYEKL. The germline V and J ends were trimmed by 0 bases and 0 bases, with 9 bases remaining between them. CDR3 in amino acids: CASSQDTGISYEQYF. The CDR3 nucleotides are TGCGCCAGCAGCCAAGACACAGGGATCTCCTACGAGCAGTACTTC.